These 5 T cell receptor beta chains originate from one sample sequenced in a study of lymphopenia after photon versus proton radiotherapy. Libraries were prepared by immunoSEQ multiplex PCR; TCRdb keeps only in-frame clonotypes and omits some of them. Among approximately 150,000 clones listed, less than 90% were seen once. This specimen was peripheral blood, taken from a patient treated with photon-based radiotherapy. The source of these receptors is a man in his fifties or sixties with gastric cancer.

V gene TRBV11-2 combines with J gene TRBJ2-7; TRBD2 matches at 8 bases. The CDR3 has 16 amino acids. The trim removed 0 bases at V and 2 bases at J, leaving 6 bases unmatched. Germline values: CDR1 SGHAT, CDR2 FQNNGV. The CDR3 loop reads CASSLDHQRGPYEQYF. In DNA, the CDR3 is TGTGCCAGCAGCTTAGATCACCAGCGGGGGCCCTACGAGCAGTACTTC.

The chain recombines TRBV5-6 with TRBJ2-3; D gene uncertain. This CDR3 has 12 residues. With 4 bases removed from V and 6 bases from J, the gap between germline ends came to 9 bases. Germline V gene sequence: CDR1 SGHDT, CDR2 YYEEEE. CDR3 DNA: TGTGCCAGCAGCCCGCGACGGGATACGCAGTATTTT. Its protein product is CASSPRRDTQYF.

The genes are TRBV5-6 and TRBJ1-1; 7 nucleotides agree with TRBD1. CDR3 length: 12 amino acids. With 4 bases clipped from V and 9 bases from J, the junction kept 6 bases outside the gene matches. CDR1 and CDR2 from the germline V gene are SGHDT and YYEEEE. Here the CDR3 reads CASSLGTDKAFF. The CDR3 DNA is TGTGCCAGCAGCCTCGGGACAGATAAAGCTTTCTTT.

V gene TRBV7-3 combines with J gene TRBJ2-7, with 12 positions matching TRBD2. The CDR3 sequence is 15 residues long. J was trimmed by 4 bases and V by 5 bases; bases with no gene match: 6. The germline CDR1 and CDR2 sequences are SGHTA and FQGTGA. The DNA of the CDR3 is TGTGCCAGCAGCCTCGGACTAGCGGGAACTTACGAGCAGTACTTC. Protein: CASSLGLAGTYEQYF. The full variable domain, rest sourced from reference TRBV7-3 and TRBJ2-7, is GAGVSQTPSNKVTEKGKYVELRCDPISGHTALYWYRQSLGQGPEFLIYFQGTGAADDSGLPNDRFFAVRPEGSVSTLKIQRTERGDSAVYLCASSLGLAGTYEQYFGPGTRLTVT.

This chain joins TRBV27 and TRBJ2-7, with 7 bases identical to TRBD1. This CDR3 contains 16 residues. The J segment lost 0 bases and the V segment lost 2 bases, leaving 7 bases of the junction unmatched. Germline V gene data show CDR1 as MNHEY and CDR2 as SMNVEV (reference sequence). The CDR3 sequence: CASSLNRGVGSYEQYF. CDR3 nucleotides: TGTGCCAGCAGTTTAAACAGGGGTGTAGGCTCCTACGAGCAGTACTTC.